These 3 T cell receptor beta chains share one sample of origin, sequenced in a study of Graves' ophthalmopathy and Graves' hyperthyroidism. Amplification from RNA transcripts yielded the TCR beta CDR3 regions. Second-round multiplex PCR came after first-round RT-PCR with HTBI primers. TCRdb ran MiXCR on the multiplex PCR reads and lists one entry per CDR3 protein. The table shows roughly 1.1 million distinct CDR3 sequences, with about two fifths occurring only once. What was sequenced was peripheral blood or thyroid tissue (not recorded which). These receptors all come from an adult man with Graves' hyperthyroidism.

The CDR3 is CASSPGLAAGGELFF. The CDR3 nucleotides read TGTGCCAGCAGCCCGGGACTAGCGGCTGGAGGGGAGCTGTTTTTT. The chain recombines TRBV9 with TRBJ2-2; 11 positions match TRBD2. Trimming took 4 bases from V and 8 from J; bases not matched to a gene: 7. From germline, CDR1 is SGDLS and CDR2 YYNGEE. The CDR3 extends over 15 amino acids. Combining the CDR3 with reference TRBV9 and TRBJ2-2 gives the whole variable domain DSGVTQTPKHLITATGQRVTLRCSPRSGDLSVYWYQQSLDQGLQFLIQYYNGEERAKGNILERFSAQQFPDLHSELNLSSLELGDSALYFCASSPGLAAGGELFFGEGSRLTVL.

This clonotype was seen only a few times. V gene TRBV30 combines with J gene TRBJ2-5; D gene ambiguous. Trimming removed 0 bases from V and 0 bases from J, with 5 bases in between. Germline assignment: CDR1 GTSNPN and CDR2 SVGIG (reference sequence). The CDR3 has 13 amino acids. For the CDR3, the DNA is TGTGCCTGGAGTGTCGGAGACCAAGAGACCCAGTACTTC. Its translation: CAWSVGDQETQYF.

This clonotype was recorded a few times. The rearrangement links TRBV20-1 to TRBJ2-7, with D uncertain. Trimming took 1 base from V and 4 from J, leaving 5 bases between them. CDR1 and CDR2 from the germline V gene are DFQATT and SNEGSKA (reference sequence). The CDR3 runs to 11 residues. This chain's CDR3 is CSARANYEQYF. The CDR3 bases are TGCAGTGCTAGAGCTAATTACGAGCAGTACTTC.